The clone carrying this TCR beta chain was recorded a few times. The antigen remains undetermined. These data belong to a study of beta chain features in type 1 diabetes. General observations from the study: TCRB CDR3s were moderately but significantly shorter in Type 1 diabetes patients in all four CD4+ subsets.

V dropped 3 bases and J dropped 7 bases, with 10 bases sitting between them. The CDR3 runs to 13 residues. The germline V gene encodes CDR1 SGHAT and CDR2 FQNNGV. Investigators reverse transcribed all isolated RNA, so they sequenced expressed TCRB transcripts. The repertoire was sequenced with immunoSEQ multiplex PCR; TCRdb's copy has only in-frame clones and lacks some. The sample includes about 340,000 clones, 7% to 10% of them seen just once. This receptor was identified in a young man with type 1 diabetes. The sequencing sample was made of central memory CD4+ T cells from blood. This chain links TRBV11-2 with TRBJ1-5; the D gene is possibly TRBD1 (5 bases). CDR3 coding DNA: TGTGCCAGCAGCTTCGGGGGGACCCAGCCCCAGCATTTT. It specifies CASSFGGTQPQHF.